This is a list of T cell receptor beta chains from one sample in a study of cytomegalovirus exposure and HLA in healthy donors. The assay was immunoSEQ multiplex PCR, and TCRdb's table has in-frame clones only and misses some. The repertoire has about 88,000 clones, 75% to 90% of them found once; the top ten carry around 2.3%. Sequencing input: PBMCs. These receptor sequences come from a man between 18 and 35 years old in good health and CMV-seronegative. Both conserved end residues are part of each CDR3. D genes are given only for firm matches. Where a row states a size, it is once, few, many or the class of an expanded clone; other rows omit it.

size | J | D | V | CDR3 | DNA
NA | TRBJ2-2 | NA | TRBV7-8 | CASSSLAHTNTGELFF | TGTGCCAGCAGCTCCCTCGCCCACACGAACACCGGGGAGCTGTTTTTT
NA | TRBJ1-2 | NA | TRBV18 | CASSPLRAGQTTNYGYTF | TGTGCCAGCTCACCTCTCAGGGCCGGACAGACCACTAACTATGGCTACACCTTC
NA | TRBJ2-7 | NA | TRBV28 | CASSFSSRIEQYF | TGTGCCAGCAGTTTTTCTTCGCGAATCGAGCAGTACTTC
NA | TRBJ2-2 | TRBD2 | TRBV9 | CASSALAGAAGELFF | TGTGCCAGCAGCGCCTTAGCGGGAGCAGCCGGGGAGCTGTTTTTT
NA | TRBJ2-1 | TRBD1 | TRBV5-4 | CASSLGGQGAKEQFF | TGTGCCAGCAGCTTGGGCGGACAGGGGGCGAAGGAGCAGTTCTTC
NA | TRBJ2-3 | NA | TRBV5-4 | CASSQRTVNTDTQYF | TGTGCCAGCAGCCAACGGACTGTCAACACAGATACGCAGTATTTT
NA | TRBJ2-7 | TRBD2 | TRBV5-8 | CASSPWEGRLVHEQYF | TGTGCCAGCAGCCCCTGGGAGGGAAGATTGGTCCACGAGCAGTACTTC
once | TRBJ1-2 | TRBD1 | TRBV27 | CASSLVGGQGISNYGYTF | TGTGCCAGCAGTTTGGTAGGAGGACAGGGGATATCTAACTATGGCTACACCTTC
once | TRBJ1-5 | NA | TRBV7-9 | CASSPGVDQPQHF | TGTGCCAGCAGCCCAGGGGTCGATCAGCCCCAGCATTTT
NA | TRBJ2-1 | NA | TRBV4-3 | CASSHPGFANEQFF | TGCGCCAGCAGCCACCCGGGTTTCGCGAATGAGCAGTTCTTC
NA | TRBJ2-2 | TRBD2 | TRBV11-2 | CASSSSRTSGRAYTGELFF | TGTGCCAGCAGCTCTAGCCGGACTAGCGGGAGGGCCTATACCGGGGAGCTGTTTTTT
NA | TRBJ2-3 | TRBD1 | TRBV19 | CASSMARGTDTQYF | TGTGCCAGTAGTATGGCCAGGGGGACAGATACGCAGTATTTT
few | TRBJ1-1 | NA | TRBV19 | CASSIGYSEAFF | TGTGCCAGTAGTATCGGTTACAGTGAAGCTTTCTTT
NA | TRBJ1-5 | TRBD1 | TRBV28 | CASSTGGQPQHF | TGTGCCAGCAGCACAGGGGGCCAGCCCCAGCATTTT
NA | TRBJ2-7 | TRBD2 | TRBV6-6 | CASSRLAGGYEQYF | TGTGCCAGCAGCCGACTAGCGGGAGGGTACGAGCAGTACTTC
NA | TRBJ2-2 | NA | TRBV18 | CASSLQGISGELFF | TGTGCCAGCTCTCTACAGGGTATCTCCGGGGAGCTGTTTTTT
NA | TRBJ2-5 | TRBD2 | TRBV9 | CASSVDSGGAQETQYF | TGTGCCAGCAGCGTAGATAGCGGGGGGGCCCAAGAGACCCAGTACTTC
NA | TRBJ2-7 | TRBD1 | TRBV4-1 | CASSQPGGQAYEQYF | TGCGCCAGCAGCCAACCCGGGGGACAGGCCTACGAGCAGTACTTC
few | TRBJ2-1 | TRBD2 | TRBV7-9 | CASSSPRAFGGRIVNEQFF | TGTGCCAGCAGCTCCCCCCGGGCATTTGGCGGGAGGATCGTGAATGAGCAGTTCTTC
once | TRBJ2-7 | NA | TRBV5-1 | CASSLVLGSYEQYF | TGCGCCAGCAGCTTGGTTCTCGGCTCCTACGAGCAGTACTTC
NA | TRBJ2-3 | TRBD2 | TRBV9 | CASSVRQGSGSYSDTQYF | TGTGCCAGCAGCGTAAGGCAGGGGAGCGGGAGTTACTCAGATACGCAGTATTTT
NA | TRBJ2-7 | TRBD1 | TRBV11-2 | CASSLGLRDRASYEQYF | TGTGCCAGCAGCTTAGGGCTTCGGGACAGGGCCTCCTACGAGCAGTACTTC
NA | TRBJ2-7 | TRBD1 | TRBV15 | CATSRDFRGTGHYEQYF | TGTGCCACCAGCAGAGATTTCAGGGGGACAGGGCACTACGAGCAGTACTTC
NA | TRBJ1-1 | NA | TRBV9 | CASSATPTVRNTEAFF | TGTGCCAGCAGCGCCACCCCCACAGTGAGGAACACTGAAGCTTTCTTT
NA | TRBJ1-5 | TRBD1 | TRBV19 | CASSIQGVQPQHF | TGTGCCAGTAGTATACAGGGGGTTCAGCCCCAGCATTTT
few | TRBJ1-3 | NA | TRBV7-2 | CASSSHPLRQEDSTIYF | TGTGCCAGCAGCTCGCACCCCCTTAGACAGGAAGATAGCACCATATATTTT
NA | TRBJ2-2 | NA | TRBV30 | CAWKPRGFGELFF | TGTGCCTGGAAACCCCGGGGTTTCGGGGAGCTGTTTTTT
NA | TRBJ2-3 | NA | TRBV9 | CASSVLSNTDTQYF | TGTGCCAGCAGCGTCCTATCGAACACAGATACGCAGTATTTT
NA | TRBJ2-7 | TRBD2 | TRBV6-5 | CASSVGLAGWYEQYF | TGTGCCAGCAGTGTTGGACTAGCGGGATGGTACGAGCAGTACTTC
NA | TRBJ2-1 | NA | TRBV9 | CASSGTSKNSHEQFF | TGTGCCAGCAGCGGAACTAGCAAGAACAGTCATGAGCAGTTCTTC
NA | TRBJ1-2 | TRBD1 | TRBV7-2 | CASSLGDRVLGNGYTF | TGTGCCAGCAGCTTAGGTGACAGGGTTTTAGGGAATGGCTACACCTTC
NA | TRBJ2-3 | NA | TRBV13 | CASAPGDTSTDTQYF | TGTGCCAGCGCTCCTGGGGACACTAGCACAGATACGCAGTATTTT
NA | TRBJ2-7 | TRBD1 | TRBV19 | CASSRQGSEQYF | TGTGCCAGTAGTAGACAGGGAAGCGAGCAGTACTTC
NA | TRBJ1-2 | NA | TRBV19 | CASSIDFRDFYGYTF | TGTGCCAGTAGTATAGATTTCCGGGACTTCTATGGCTACACCTTC
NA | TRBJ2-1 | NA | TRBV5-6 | CASTVGGQILNEQFF | TGTGCCAGCACCGTCGGGGGACAGATACTCAATGAGCAGTTCTTC
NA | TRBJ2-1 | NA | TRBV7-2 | CASSLALPQGNEQFF | TGTGCCAGCAGCTTAGCTCTTCCGCAGGGCAATGAGCAGTTCTTC
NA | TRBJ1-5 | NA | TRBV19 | CASSIGGYSNQPQHF | TGTGCCAGTAGTATAGGCGGATATAGCAATCAGCCCCAGCATTTT